The 27 T cell receptor beta chains in this list originate from one sample, sequenced in a study of T cell repertoires in cytomegalovirus infection. Their target antigens are unknown. TCRdb re-derived calls from the reads in MiXCR, one entry per CDR3 protein. Among about 830,000 distinct CDR3 sequences listed, 32% were seen once. Source: cultured CD8+ T cells from PBMCs, taken from culture after CMV antigen stimulation. The receptors were gathered from a human donor in good health (CMV status not recorded). Some clones in this sample may be carry-over from other donors' samples.

This clonotype was seen a handful of times. The rearrangement links TRBV9 to TRBJ2-2; D possibly corresponds to TRBD2 (7 bases). The CDR3 is made up of 17 amino acids. Germline V gives CDR1 SGDLS, CDR2 YYNGEE. The V and J ends lost 4 bases and 0 bases respectively, with 16 bases between them. The CDR3 protein is CASSLRRGGANTGELFF. Written as DNA, the CDR3 is TGTGCCAGCAGCCTTAGAAGGGGGGGAGCGAACACCGGGGAGCTGTTTTTT.

This clonotype has a count of ten or more. This chain uses TRBV7-8 with TRBJ2-7; 7 bases are a match to TRBD1. The V and J ends lost 4 bases and 4 bases, in that order; junction bases with no gene match: 10. CDR1 SGHVS and CDR2 FQNEAQ come from the germline V gene. This CDR3 contains 15 residues. DNA of the CDR3: TGTGCCAGCAGCTCACCCAAGACAGGGATTTACGAGCAGTACTTC. It translates to CASSSPKTGIYEQYF.

This clonotype was recorded many times. The V and J genes are TRBV7-4 and TRBJ2-5, with 11 positions matching TRBD1. CDR1 and CDR2 (germline): SGHVT, SQSDAQ. This CDR3 has 15 amino acids. Losses at the gene ends were 8 bases for V and 5 bases for J; bases not matched to a gene: 10. The CDR3 sequence: CASGRTGGNRETQYF. DNA of the CDR3: TGTGCCAGCGGGCGGACAGGGGGCAATCGGGAGACCCAGTACTTC.

There are many counts of this clonotype. This chain links TRBV7-2 with TRBJ2-7, with D unresolved. V lost 0 bases, J lost 2 bases, and 5 bases lay in between. The germline V gene has CDR1 SGHTA and CDR2 FQGNSA. This CDR3 spans 13 amino acids. This chain's CDR3 is CASSLAYTYEQYF. CDR3 nucleotides: TGTGCCAGCAGCTTAGCGTACACCTACGAGCAGTACTTC.

This clonotype was observed a few times. CDR3 loop: CASSLKIESPVYTF. The CDR3 nucleotides are TGTGCCAGCAGCTTAAAAATAGAATCTCCTGTCTACACCTTC. V usage is TRBV7-6 and J usage is TRBJ1-2; no clear D. Germline V gene lookup returns CDR1 SGHVS and CDR2 FNYEAQ. The V and J ends lost 2 bases and 10 bases respectively, with 17 bases between them. The CDR3 spans 14 residues.

This clonotype was observed a handful of times. The gene calls are TRBV2 and TRBJ1-4; D might be TRBD1 (6 bases). From germline, CDR1 is SNHLY and CDR2 FYNNEI. V gave up 4 bases and J gave up 0 bases, with 9 bases separating them. The CDR3 is 15 amino acids. The CDR3: CASSGTVSTNEKLFF. The CDR3 DNA reads as TGTGCCAGCAGTGGGACAGTCTCAACTAATGAAAAACTGTTTTTT.

The sample holds a few counts of this clonotype. The chain has TRBV4-1 and TRBJ2-1, with D possibly being TRBD1 (6 bases). Trimming removed 0 bases at V and 3 bases at J, with 15 bases between. Germline lookup yields CDR1 MGHRA and CDR2 YSYEKL. This CDR3 is 17 amino acids long. The CDR3 loop is CASSQDVGRGFYNEQFF. Here the CDR3 DNA reads TGCGCCAGCAGCCAAGATGTGGGCAGGGGTTTCTACAATGAGCAGTTCTTC.

On this clonotype itself: This sequence may be a read error, since a much larger clone differs from it by one base. The chain couples TRBV6-5 to TRBJ1-1; no clear D gene. Per the germline V gene, CDR1 is MNHEY and CDR2 is SVGAGI. The CDR3 is 13 amino acids. The V end lost 6 bases, the J end lost 5 bases, and 13 bases lay between the germline ends. CDR3 sequence reads: CASRPQIATEAFF. The CDR3 DNA sequence: TGTGCCAGCAGGCCCCAGATTGCGACTGAAGCTTTCTTT.

The V gene is TRBV7-4, the J gene TRBJ1-1; unclear D gene. Germline CDR1 and CDR2: SGHVT and SQSDAQ. The V gene lost 0 bases and the J gene lost 1 base, with 12 bases spanning the gap. This CDR3 region has 16 residues. The CDR3 DNA reads as TGTGCCAGCAGCTTAGCCCGAGGACCGCCGAACACTGAAGCTTTCTTT. Translation gives CASSLARGPPNTEAFF. The variable domain in full, completed from reference TRBV7-4 and TRBJ1-1, reads GAGVSQSPRYKVAKRGRDVALRCDSISGHVTLYWYRQTLGQGSEVLTYSQSDAQRDKSGRPSGRFSAERPERSVSTLKIQRTEQGDSAVYLCASSLARGPPNTEAFFGQGTRLTVV.

The chain employs TRBV19 and TRBJ2-1; D unresolved. CDR1 LNHDA and CDR2 SQIVND come from the germline V gene (reference sequence). The CDR3 runs 12 residues. V shed 6 bases and J shed 9 bases, with 12 bases lying between them. CDR3 residues: CASSIGFGEQFF. CDR3 nucleotide sequence: TGTGCCAGTAGCATCGGGTTCGGTGAGCAGTTCTTC.

The chain has TRBV19 and TRBJ1-1; 9 nucleotides line up with TRBD1. The CDR3 is made up of 16 amino acids. Trimming removed 5 bases from V and 0 bases from J; junction bases left unmatched: 7. Germline-derived CDR1 and CDR2 are LNHDA and SQIVND (reference sequence). CDR3 bases: TGTGCCAGTAGTCCGCGACAGGGGGTCATGAACACTGAAGCTTTCTTT. It specifies CASSPRQGVMNTEAFF.

This clonotype was picked up many times. The rearrangement links TRBV7-9 to TRBJ1-4, with a weak D call TRBD1 (5 bases). This CDR3 region has 14 residues. CDR1 SEHNR and CDR2 FQNEAQ come from the germline V gene (reference sequence). The germline V and J ends were trimmed by 1 base and 3 bases, with 6 bases remaining between them. The CDR3 region is CASSLGGPNEKLFF. The CDR3 DNA sequence: TGTGCCAGCAGCTTAGGGGGCCCTAATGAAAAACTGTTTTTT.

With respect to this clonotype: One junction end disagrees with the germline gene, perhaps due to a read error. J is TRBJ2-3 and V is TRBV7-2; TRBD1 agrees at 7 bases. The CDR3 consists of 16 residues. Germline V lookup: CDR1 SGHTA, CDR2 FQGNSA. In nucleotides, the CDR3 is TGTGTCAGCAGCCAAGGGGCGACAGGGAGCACAGATACGCAGTATTTT. Protein sequence: CVSSQGATGSTDTQYF.

This sequence joins TRBV12-5 and TRBJ1-5; D remains ambiguous. CDR1 is LGHNT and CDR2 is FRNRAP in the germline V gene. With 0 bases removed from V and 5 bases from J, the gap between germline ends came to 5 bases. The CDR3 covers 13 residues. DNA for the CDR3: TGTGCTAGTGGTTTGGTGACCTATCAGCCCCAGCATTTT. Translating gives CASGLVTYQPQHF.

The chain has TRBV9 and TRBJ1-2; 11 nucleotides agree with TRBD1. The CDR3 has 17 amino acids. The V segment lost 2 bases and the J segment 0 bases; nucleotides outside the gene matches: 6. Germline loops: CDR1 SGDLS, CDR2 YYNGEE. CDR3 nucleotide sequence: TGTGCCAGCAGCGTCGGGACAGGGGGTCTGTCTAACTATGGCTACACCTTC. It is translated as CASSVGTGGLSNYGYTF.

Written as DNA, the CDR3 is TGTGCTAGTGGTTTTACCACTGGGGCGGAGAACACTGAAGCTTTCTTT. Protein sequence: CASGFTTGAENTEAFF. The J gene is TRBJ1-1, the V gene TRBV12-5, with a weak D call TRBD1 (5 bases). V was pared by 3 bases and J by 1 base, with 15 bases between. From germline, CDR1 is LGHNT and CDR2 FRNRAP. The CDR3 runs 16 residues.

This sequence joins TRBV27 and TRBJ2-7; D remains unclear. Germline values: CDR1 MNHEY, CDR2 SMNVEV (reference sequence). With 5 bases removed from V and 5 bases from J, the gap between germline ends came to 10 bases. This CDR3 spans 12 amino acids. The CDR3 is CASSPSTDEQYF. The CDR3, as DNA: TGTGCCAGCAGTCCCTCGACTGACGAGCAGTACTTC.

This rearrangement joins TRBV2 to TRBJ1-5; D might be TRBD1 (5 bases). Trimming removed 2 bases at V and 2 bases at J, with 13 bases between. The CDR3 has 16 residues. Per the germline V gene, CDR1 is SNHLY and CDR2 is FYNNEI. CDR3 coding DNA: TGTGCCAGCAGTGAAATGGGGGAGGAGGGCAATCAGCCCCAGCATTTT. Its translation: CASSEMGEEGNQPQHF.

This clonotype was observed at least ten times. V usage is TRBV7-2 and J usage is TRBJ1-1; TRBD1 agrees at 9 bases. The ends lost 2 bases at V and 10 bases at J; junction bases unmatched: 11. Germline V lookup: CDR1 SGHTA, CDR2 FQGNSA. The CDR3 loop spans 15 amino acids. CDR3 sequence: CASSLIRTGATGAFF. The CDR3 DNA is TGTGCCAGCAGCTTAATTAGGACAGGGGCAACGGGAGCTTTCTTT.

This clonotype was found a few times. J is TRBJ2-7 and V is TRBV6-1; D unresolved. The germline CDR1 and CDR2 sequences are MNHNS and SASEGT. V lost 2 bases and J 2 bases, leaving 16 bases between the germline ends. This CDR3 contains 16 residues. CDR3 residues: CASSEMVHHPPYEQYV. For the CDR3, the DNA is TGTGCCAGCAGTGAAATGGTCCATCATCCCCCCTACGAGCAGTACGTC.

J is TRBJ2-1 and V is TRBV27; a possible D gene is TRBD1 (6 bases). The CDR3 totals 15 residues. CDR1 is MNHEY and CDR2 is SMNVEV in the germline V gene (reference sequence). The germline V and J ends were trimmed by 5 bases and 7 bases, with 18 bases remaining between them. The CDR3 here is CASSGEGTTSNEQFF. CDR3 in DNA: TGTGCCAGCAGTGGTGAAGGGACAACAAGTAATGAGCAGTTCTTC.

This clonotype was counted only a few times. The chain joins TRBV7-6 to TRBJ2-7, with TRBD1 as a possible D gene (6 bases). CDR3 length equals 16 residues. V was shortened by 3 bases and J by 2 bases, with 17 bases between the two germline ends. Germline CDR1 SGHVS, CDR2 FNYEAQ. The CDR3 DNA is TGTGCCAGCAGCTTCGCACGAGCTACAGGGACCTACGAGCAGTACTTC. Its translation: CASSFARATGTYEQYF.

A few counts support this clonotype. V is TRBV11-3 and J is TRBJ2-7; D is undetermined. Germline loops: CDR1 SGHNT, CDR2 YENEEA. The CDR3 consists of 15 residues. The V and J ends lost 0 bases and 2 bases respectively, with 11 bases between them. The CDR3 loop reads CASSLEPGPTYEQYF. The DNA of the CDR3 is TGTGCCAGCAGCTTAGAACCAGGTCCTACCTACGAGCAGTACTTC.

This clonotype has at least ten counts. The chain is built from TRBV7-6 and TRBJ2-2; D gene ambiguous. CDR3 length: 14 residues. Germline CDR1 is SGHVS and CDR2 is FNYEAQ. Trimming removed 5 bases from V and 6 bases from J, with 13 bases in between. The chain's CDR3 is CASSRALGSGELFF. DNA of the CDR3: TGTGCCAGCAGCCGAGCACTGGGCTCCGGGGAGCTGTTTTTT.

The chain couples TRBV13 to TRBJ1-1; D perhaps matches TRBD1 (6 bases). The CDR3 is made up of 13 amino acids. CDR1 is PRHDT, CDR2 FYEKMQ, per germline (reference sequence). Trimming pared 2 bases from V and 5 bases from J, leaving 9 bases between. CDR3 region: CASSLKRGTEAFF. The CDR3 DNA is TGTGCCAGCAGCTTAAAAAGGGGGACTGAAGCTTTCTTT.

The genes are TRBV27 and TRBJ2-3; 11 nucleotides agree with TRBD2. V lost 4 bases and J lost 4; bases outside the gene matches: 10. The CDR3 is made up of 17 amino acids. From germline, CDR1 is MNHEY and CDR2 SMNVEV (reference sequence). The CDR3 sequence is CASSSLNSLAGADTQYF. Here the CDR3 DNA reads TGTGCCAGCAGTTCCTTAAATTCACTAGCGGGGGCAGATACGCAGTATTTT.

V gene TRBV19 combines with J gene TRBJ2-3; possible D gene TRBD1, 6 bases. Germline-derived CDR1 and CDR2 are LNHDA and SQIVND (reference sequence). Deletions cut 5 bases from V and 2 bases from J, with 14 bases between. The CDR3 has 15 amino acids. CDR3 nucleotides: TGTGCCAGTAGTCCCTGGGACACTTCCACAGATACGCAGTATTTT. Protein: CASSPWDTSTDTQYF.